This note documents a single TCR beta chain sequence. This clonotype was seen a handful of times. Its antigen target is currently unknown. No base quality information exists; no much larger clone differs at one position. The germline V gene supplies CDR1 MDHEN and CDR2 SYDVKM. Including cysteine and phenylalanine, the CDR3 has 16 amino acids. Just CDR3 DNA is preserved here, 48 bases in frame from base 1. V drops 6 bases and J drops 9 bases, leaving 21 bases in between. What the treatment or condition label conveys for this sample: allogeneic hematopoietic cell transplantation with graft depleted of TCRalphabeta T cells and CD19 B cells. The transplant recipients were children given TCRalphabeta/CD19-depleted allogeneic hematopoietic cell grafts. This entry comes from a study of T-cell reconstitution after alpha-beta-depleted transplantation in children (dated by TCRdb to between 2015 and 2016). Study-level background: T-cell immune reconstitution after TCRalphabeta/CD19-depleted allogeneic hematopoietic cell transplantation in children was quantitatively tracked in the study by means of TCR repertoire profiling.

The paper's findings and limits, for the study overall: Over the following months the frequencies of hyperexpanded clones went down, and after one year T-cell counts and TCRbeta diversity were mostly credited to newly produced T cells. In some patients, the high TCRbeta diversity seen at day 60 was put down to recipient T cells and intrathymic progenitors that had survived conditioning. The apparently early alphabetaT-cell count recovery about two months after transplant was reportedly dependent on only several hundred rapidly expanded clones derived from non-depleted graft cells.

The library was generated by PCR. Sequenced using an Illumina HiSeq 2500. Molecular barcoding was employed in the preparation of TCR libraries, with unique molecular identifiers being used to normalize TCRbeta repertoire quantification. TCRdb trimmed the raw reads at Q25, called clones with MiXCR and kept productive beta chains. Every distinct CDR3 protein forms one entry, paired with its most common genes and DNA. The sample table holds under 850,000 distinct CDR3 sequences, of which about an eighth were seen once. The ten biggest clones cover roughly 0.84% of the sample. Sequenced here: PBMCs, sampled before TCRalphabeta/CD19-depleted stem cell transplant. The chain links TRBV28 with TRBJ1-6; the D gene is perhaps TRBD1, from 6 matching bases. The sequence came from a girl aged 2 to 9 with congenital amegakaryocytic thrombocytopenia, due to receive a stem cell transplant. The CDR3 sequence is CASSSPQGPQGSPLHF. The nucleotide sequence reads TGTGCCAGCAGCTCCCCACAGGGCCCCCAGGGTTCACCCCTCCACTTT.